This T cell receptor beta chain originates from a study of Graves' ophthalmopathy and Graves' hyperthyroidism. TCR beta CDR3 amplification used RNA transcripts. RT-PCR with HTBI primers came first, then second-round multiplex PCR. TCRdb recomputed calls from the multiplex PCR reads with MiXCR, one row per CDR3 protein. The repertoire has some 410,000 distinct CDR3 sequences, 21% of them found once; the top ten carry under 3%. Germline V lookup: CDR1 KGHSH, CDR2 LQKENI. The J segment lost 1 base and the V segment lost 3 bases, leaving 5 bases of the junction unmatched. The CDR3 consists of 15 residues.

V gene TRBV18 combines with J gene TRBJ2-7; TRBD2 matches 8 bases. The TCR sequence derives from a young woman with stable Graves' hyperthyroidism. The sample consisted of peripheral blood. The CDR3 DNA sequence: TGTGCCAGCTCACCCGCAACTAGCGGATCCTACGAGCAGTACTTC. Its translation: CASSPATSGSYEQYF.